The present T cell receptor beta chain was sequenced within a study of T cells in women clearing cervical HPV infection. The V gene end was trimmed by 4 bases and the J gene end by 1 base; junction bases not matched to a gene: 12. The CDR3 contains 17 residues. Germline CDR1 and CDR2: MGHRA and YSYEKL. A word on this clone: The target antigen is unknown. The CDR3 extends 3 residues past the end of the read, so its final part is completed from the germline J gene.

Findings and caveats of the study: T-cell numbers per sample were unknown and may explain richness differences.

Here immunoSEQ multiplex PCR was the method, and the copy in TCRdb shows in-frame clones only, minus some. The listing records around 48,000 clones. The receptor was derived from a woman between 18 and 70 years old with a cervical HPV16 infection that either progressed to CIN3+ or cleared (not recorded which). J is TRBJ2-5 and V is TRBV4-1; TRBD2 matches 7 bases. Sequenced: blood buffy coat. The CDR3 spells CASSLTAGGRSQETQYF. CDR3 bases read: TGCGCCAGCAGCCTCACGGCCGGGGGGAGGTCCCAAGAGACC.